This T cell receptor (beta chain) was retrieved from a study of blood T cell repertoires in COVID-19. Seattle patients were enrolled while actively infected and followed longitudinally. CDR1 is SGHRS, CDR2 YFSETQ, per germline. The CDR3 spans 19 residues. V shed 5 bases and J shed 4 bases, with 28 bases lying between them. In the authors' methods: Using reference gene primer amplification, nucleated cell counts were estimated. Measured with immunoSEQ multiplex PCR; TCRdb has only the in-frame clones, and not every one. The V and J calls and clone size were taken over from that table, and D and trimming were inferred from the DNA. The sample has tens of thousands of clones, less than 95% seen once; the top ten hold 0.4% to 0.55%.

V and J are TRBV5-1 and TRBJ2-1; perhaps TRBD2 as D (7 bases). The sample comprised peripheral blood. This receptor was taken from a man aged 45-65 years with COVID-19, enrolled during active disease. This CDR3 is CASRRSEGEGSWVYNEQFF. Written as DNA, the CDR3 is TGCGCCAGCAGACGAAGCGAGGGGGAGGGGTCGTGGGTATACAATGAGCAGTTCTTC.